This T cell receptor beta chain was recovered during a study of blood T cells in healthy people across ages. Across the study: T cells yielded about one barcoded beta molecule per two cells through template switching.

Next came a second PCR, run for roughly 6 to 11 cycles, which used a sample-barcoded 5' primer along with a J-beta primer mix. TCRdb re-called the 5' RACE reads through MiXCR, storing one row per CDR3 protein. The sample consists of more than 650,000 distinct CDR3 sequences, about 48% of them appearing once. The donors, healthy Caucasians from Russia, were aged roughly 6 to 100. Roughly 9 milliliters of peripheral blood were drawn from each donor. CDR3 length equals 15 residues. Germline CDR1 and CDR2: MGHDK and SYGVNS. V trimming: 2 bases; J trimming: 3 bases; junction bases outside the gene matches: 4.

Sequencing was carried out using blood. The receptor was isolated from an elderly man in good health. V is TRBV25-1 and J is TRBJ2-1; 7 nucleotides agree with TRBD2. CDR3 protein: CASSEGGEGYNEQFF. The CDR3 DNA follows: TGTGCCAGCAGTGAAGGTGGGGAGGGCTACAATGAGCAGTTCTTC.